This entry describes one T cell receptor (beta chain). No antigen is known for it. The study ran its PCR with 60 Vbeta and 13 Jbeta primers. Sequencing used immunoSEQ multiplex PCR; TCRdb keeps in-frame clones, though not all of them. The table has 150,000 to 200,000 clones, more than 60% seen once. The data originate from a study of cytomegalovirus exposure and HLA in healthy donors. The CDR3 has 14 amino acids. Germline trimming cut 7 bases from V and 3 bases from J; bases unmatched to any gene: 5. Per germline, CDR1 LNHDA and CDR2 SQIVND (reference sequence). Whole-study findings and limits: A few chains linked to CMV were shown in vitro to be specific for CMV antigens.

Sample: PBMCs. The TCR comes from a man aged 25 to 45 in good health and CMV-seropositive. The chain couples TRBV19 to TRBJ2-2; 7 nucleotides match TRBD1. CDR3 amino acids: CASNTGADTGELFF. The DNA for the CDR3 is TGTGCCAGTAATACAGGGGCGGACACCGGGGAGCTGTTTTTT. The full variable domain, with the rest looked up from reference TRBV19 and TRBJ2-2, is DGGITQSPKYLFRKEGQNVTLSCEQNLNHDAMYWYRQDPGQGLRLIYYSQIVNDFQKGDIAEGYSVSREKKESFPLTVTSAQKNPTAFYLCASNTGADTGELFFGEGSRLTVL.